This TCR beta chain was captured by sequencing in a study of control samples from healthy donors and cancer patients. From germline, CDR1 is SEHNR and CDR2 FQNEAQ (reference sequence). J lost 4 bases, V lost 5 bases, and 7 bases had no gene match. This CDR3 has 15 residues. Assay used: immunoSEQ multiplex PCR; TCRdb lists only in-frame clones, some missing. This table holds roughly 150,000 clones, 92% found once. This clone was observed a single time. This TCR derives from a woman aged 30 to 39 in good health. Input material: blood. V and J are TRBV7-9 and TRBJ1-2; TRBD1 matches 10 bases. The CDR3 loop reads CASSDQTGGSYGYTF. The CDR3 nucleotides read TGTGCCAGCAGCGATCAGACAGGGGGCAGCTATGGCTACACCTTC.